The clone carrying this TCR beta chain occurred a few times. The antigen remains undetermined. The entry originates in a study of PD-1 blockade in classical Hodgkin lymphoma. General study points: TCR diversity at baseline was reported to be reduced in newly diagnosed patients relative to healthy donors.

The repertoire was sequenced with immunoSEQ multiplex PCR; TCRdb's copy has only in-frame clones and lacks some. The sample yields under 30,000 clones, 85% seen once. Following autologous stem cell transplantation, relapse occurred in every patient, and exposure to brentuximab vedotin varied. Negative selection with magnetic separation was used to purify CD4+ T cells from thawed PBMCs. V lost 4 bases to trimming and J lost 2 bases, with 11 bases between them. Per germline, CDR1 LGHNA and CDR2 YNFKEQ. The CDR3 is made up of 14 amino acids. The specimen comprised CD4+ T cells from blood, sampled at baseline. The rearrangement uses TRBV4-2 and TRBJ1-2; D is perhaps TRBD1 (6 bases). The TCR originated in a human donor with classical Hodgkin lymphoma. As DNA, the CDR3 is TGTGCCAGCAGCCTCTGGACAGAGAACTATGGCTACACCTTC. Translated, it gives CASSLWTENYGYTF.